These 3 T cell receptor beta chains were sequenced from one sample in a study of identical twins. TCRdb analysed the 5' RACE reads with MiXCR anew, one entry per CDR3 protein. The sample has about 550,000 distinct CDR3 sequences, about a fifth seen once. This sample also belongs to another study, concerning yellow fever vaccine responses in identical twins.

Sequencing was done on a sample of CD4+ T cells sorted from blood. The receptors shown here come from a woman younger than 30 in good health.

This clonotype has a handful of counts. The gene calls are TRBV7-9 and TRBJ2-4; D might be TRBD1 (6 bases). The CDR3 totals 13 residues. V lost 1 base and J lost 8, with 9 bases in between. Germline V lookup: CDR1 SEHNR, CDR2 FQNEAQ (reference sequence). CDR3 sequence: CASSLGQVDIQYF. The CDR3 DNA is TGTGCCAGCAGCTTAGGACAGGTAGACATTCAGTACTTC.

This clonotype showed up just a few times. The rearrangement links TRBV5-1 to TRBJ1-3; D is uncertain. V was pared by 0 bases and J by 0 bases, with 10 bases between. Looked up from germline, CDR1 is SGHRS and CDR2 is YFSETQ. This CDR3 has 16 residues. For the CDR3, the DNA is TGCGCCAGCAGCTTGGGGGATCTCAGCTCTGGAAACACCATATATTTT. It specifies CASSLGDLSSGNTIYF.

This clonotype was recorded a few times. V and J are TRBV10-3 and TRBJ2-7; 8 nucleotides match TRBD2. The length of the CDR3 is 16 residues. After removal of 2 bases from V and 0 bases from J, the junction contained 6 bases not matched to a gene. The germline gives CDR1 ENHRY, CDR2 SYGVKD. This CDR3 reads CAISETSGRSSYEQYF. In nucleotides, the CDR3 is TGTGCCATCAGTGAGACTAGCGGAAGGAGCTCCTACGAGCAGTACTTC.